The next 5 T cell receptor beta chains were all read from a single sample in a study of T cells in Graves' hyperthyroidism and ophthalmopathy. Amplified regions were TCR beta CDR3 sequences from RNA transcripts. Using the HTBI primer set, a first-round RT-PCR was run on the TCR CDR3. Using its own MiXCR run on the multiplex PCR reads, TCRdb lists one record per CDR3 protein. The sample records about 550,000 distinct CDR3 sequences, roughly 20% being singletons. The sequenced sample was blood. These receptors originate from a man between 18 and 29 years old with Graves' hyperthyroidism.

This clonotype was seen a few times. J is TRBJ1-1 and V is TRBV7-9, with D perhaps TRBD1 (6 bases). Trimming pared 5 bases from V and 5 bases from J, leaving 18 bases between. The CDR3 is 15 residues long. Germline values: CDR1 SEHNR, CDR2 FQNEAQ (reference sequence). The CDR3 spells CASSPEFSRGTEAFF. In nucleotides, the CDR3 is TGTGCCAGCAGCCCGGAATTCTCAAGGGGGACTGAAGCTTTCTTT. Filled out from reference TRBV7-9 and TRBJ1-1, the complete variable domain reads DTGVSQNPRHKITKRGQNVTFRCDPISEHNRLYWYRQTLGQGPEFLTYFQNEAQLEKSRLLSDRFSAERPKGSFSTLEIQRTEQGDSAMYLCASSPEFSRGTEAFFGQGTRLTVV.

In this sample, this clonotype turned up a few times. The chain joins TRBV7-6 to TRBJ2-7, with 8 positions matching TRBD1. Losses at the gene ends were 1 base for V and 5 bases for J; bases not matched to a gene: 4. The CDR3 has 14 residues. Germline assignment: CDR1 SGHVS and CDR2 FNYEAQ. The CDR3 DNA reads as TGTGCCAGCAGCTTAGACAGGGGGTCCAACGAGCAGTACTTC. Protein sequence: CASSLDRGSNEQYF.

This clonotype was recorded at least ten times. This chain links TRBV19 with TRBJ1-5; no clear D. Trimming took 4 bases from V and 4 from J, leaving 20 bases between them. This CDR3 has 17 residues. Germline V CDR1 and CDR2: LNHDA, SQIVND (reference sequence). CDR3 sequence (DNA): TGTGCCAGTAGTACTGGGTTTGGGTTGGGAATGAATCAGCCCCAGCATTTT. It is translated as CASSTGFGLGMNQPQHF.

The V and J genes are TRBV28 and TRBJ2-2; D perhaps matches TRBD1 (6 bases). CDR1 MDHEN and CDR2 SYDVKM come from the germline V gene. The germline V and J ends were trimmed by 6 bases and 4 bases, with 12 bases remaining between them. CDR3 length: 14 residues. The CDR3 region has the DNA TGTGCCAGCAGAAGACAGGAAATCACCGGGGAGCTGTTTTTT. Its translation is CASRRQEITGELFF.

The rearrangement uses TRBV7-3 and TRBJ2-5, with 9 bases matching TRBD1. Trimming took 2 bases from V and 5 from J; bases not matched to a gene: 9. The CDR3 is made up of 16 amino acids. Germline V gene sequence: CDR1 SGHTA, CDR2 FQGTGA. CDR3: CASSLGPRQGGETQYF. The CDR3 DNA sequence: TGTGCCAGCAGCTTAGGCCCGCGACAGGGGGGGGAGACCCAGTACTTC. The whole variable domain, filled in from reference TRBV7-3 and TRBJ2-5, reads GAGVSQTPSNKVTEKGKYVELRCDPISGHTALYWYRQSLGQGPEFLIYFQGTGAADDSGLPNDRFFAVRPEGSVSTLKIQRTERGDSAVYLCASSLGPRQGGETQYFGPGTRLLVL.